The rows below give T cell receptor beta chains drawn from one sample of a study of cytomegalovirus exposure and HLA in healthy donors. Sequencing used immunoSEQ multiplex PCR; TCRdb keeps in-frame clones, though not all of them. The sample records fewer than 350,000 clones, approximately 87% being singletons. The specimen sequenced was PBMCs. The receptors were gathered from a woman younger than 30 in good health and CMV-seronegative. Each CDR3 is given with its conserved first and last residue. D genes are given only for firm matches.

j_call d_call v_call cdr3_aa
TRBJ2-1 TRBD2 TRBV5-1 CASSAEEGLAVSNEQFF
TRBJ2-3 TRBD1 TRBV5-5 CASSAKHRDRVVADTQYF
TRBJ2-7 TRBD2 TRBV2 CASSPGTRVGEQYF
TRBJ2-1 . TRBV27 CASSSLREQFF
TRBJ2-2 TRBD2 TRBV7-8 CASSLFFTRTSGNGTGELFF
TRBJ2-7 TRBD2 TRBV4-2 CASSQTSGIISEQYF
TRBJ2-1 TRBD2 TRBV20-1 CSASGSGVGFF
TRBJ1-2 TRBD1 TRBV19 CASSIRDRRNYGYTF
TRBJ2-2 . TRBV11-2 CASSFGGGRTGELFF
TRBJ1-2 . TRBV4-2 CASSPTSGGSNGYTF
TRBJ1-1 . TRBV28 CASSVQGVRAEAFF
TRBJ1-1 TRBD1 TRBV7-7 CASSRRTGRLNTEAFF
TRBJ2-7 TRBD2 TRBV25-1 CASSHAGAKEQYF
TRBJ2-3 . TRBV5-1 CASSLAGEPADTQYF
TRBJ1-5 TRBD1 TRBV11-2 CASSLGQGNQPQHF
TRBJ2-6 TRBD1 TRBV19 CASSSQGAGANVLTF
TRBJ2-1 . TRBV5-4 CASSRDYNDEQFF
TRBJ2-1 TRBD2 TRBV27 CASSLYPDLAGGYNEQFF
TRBJ1-2 . TRBV28 CASSFFDRPDSGYTF
TRBJ1-5 TRBD1 TRBV27 CASSGAWDRVANQPQHF
TRBJ2-2 TRBD1 TRBV7-3 CASSPGGASGELFF
TRBJ2-7 TRBD2 TRBV7-8 CASSLAAGLAPSYEQYF
TRBJ2-2 . TRBV28 CASSIVFTGELFF